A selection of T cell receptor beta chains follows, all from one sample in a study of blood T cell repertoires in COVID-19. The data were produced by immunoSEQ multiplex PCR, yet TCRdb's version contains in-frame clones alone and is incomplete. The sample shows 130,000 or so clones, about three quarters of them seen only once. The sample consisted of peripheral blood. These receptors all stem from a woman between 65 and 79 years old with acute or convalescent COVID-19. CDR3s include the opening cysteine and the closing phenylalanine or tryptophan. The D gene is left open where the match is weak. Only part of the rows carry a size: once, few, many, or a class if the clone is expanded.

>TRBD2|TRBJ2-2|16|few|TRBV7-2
CASTLRTSGRVGELFF
TGTGCCAGCACCCTCCGGACTAGCGGGAGGGTGGGGGAGCTGTTTTTT
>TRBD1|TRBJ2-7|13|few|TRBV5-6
CASSFTGVREQYF
TGTGCCAGCAGCTTTACAGGGGTCCGGGAGCAGTACTTC
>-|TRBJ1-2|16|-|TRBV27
CASSPRHPATFYGYTF
TGTGCCAGCAGTCCCCGCCATCCCGCCACTTTCTATGGCTACACCTTC
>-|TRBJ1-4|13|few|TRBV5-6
CASSLGQNEKLFF
TGTGCCAGCAGCTTGGGGCAGAATGAAAAACTGTTTTTT
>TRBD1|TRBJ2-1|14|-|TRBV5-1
CASRPDRAYNEQFF
TGCGCCAGCAGACCTGACAGGGCCTACAATGAGCAGTTCTTC
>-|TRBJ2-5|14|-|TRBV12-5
CASAPGGGRETQYF
TGTGCTAGTGCCCCTGGAGGAGGCAGAGAGACCCAGTACTTC
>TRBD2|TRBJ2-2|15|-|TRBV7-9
CASSSGGLNTGELFF
TGTGCCAGCAGCTCGGGGGGATTGAACACCGGGGAGCTGTTTTTT
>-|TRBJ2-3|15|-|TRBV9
CASSVSPQLTDTQYF
TGTGCCAGCAGCGTATCCCCCCAACTCACAGATACGCAGTATTTT
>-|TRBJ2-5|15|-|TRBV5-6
CASSFDWLTKETQYF
TGTGCCAGCAGCTTTGATTGGCTGACAAAAGAGACCCAGTACTTC
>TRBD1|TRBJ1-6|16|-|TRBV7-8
CASSLIGTGELSPLHF
TGTGCCAGCAGCTTAATTGGGACAGGCGAACTTTCACCCCTCCACTTT
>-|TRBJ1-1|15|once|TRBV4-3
CASSQDPQGGTEAFF
TGCGCCAGCAGCCAAGATCCCCAGGGAGGGACTGAAGCTTTCTTT
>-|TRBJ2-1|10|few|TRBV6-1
CASSDRVEFF
TGTGCCAGCAGTGACAGGGTGGAGTTCTTC
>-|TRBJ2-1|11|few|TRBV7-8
CASSLDYEQFF
TGTGCCAGCAGCTTAGACTATGAGCAGTTCTTC
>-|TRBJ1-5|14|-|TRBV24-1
CATSDPVAHQPQHF
TGTGCCACCAGTGATCCAGTCGCTCATCAGCCCCAGCATTTT
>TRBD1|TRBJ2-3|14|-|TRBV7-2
CASSSYRGTDTQYF
TGTGCCAGCAGCTCATACAGGGGTACAGATACGCAGTATTTT
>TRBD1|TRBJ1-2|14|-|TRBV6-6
CASSSSTGGRGYTF
TGTGCCAGCAGTTCCTCGACAGGGGGCCGTGGCTACACCTTC
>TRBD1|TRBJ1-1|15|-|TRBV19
CASSIYGRGRTEAFF
TGTGCCAGTAGTATTTATGGCAGGGGGAGGACTGAAGCTTTCTTT
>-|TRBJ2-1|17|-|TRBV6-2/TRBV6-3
CASSYSPTGQRDNEQFF
TGTGCCAGCAGTTACTCGCCGACTGGGCAGAGGGACAATGAGCAGTTCTTC
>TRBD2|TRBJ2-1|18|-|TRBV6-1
CASSEIGTSGRYYNEQFF
TGTGCCAGCAGTGAAATAGGGACTAGCGGGAGGTACTACAATGAGCAGTTCTTC
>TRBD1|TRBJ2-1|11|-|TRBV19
CASRAGDRVFF
TGTGCCAGTAGAGCCGGGGACAGGGTGTTCTTC
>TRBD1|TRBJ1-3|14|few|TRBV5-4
CASSSGQGRNTIYF
TGTGCCAGCAGCTCCGGACAGGGCAGAAACACCATATATTTT
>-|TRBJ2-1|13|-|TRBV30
CAWNPGGYNEQFF
TGTGCCTGGAATCCAGGCGGGTACAATGAGCAGTTCTTC
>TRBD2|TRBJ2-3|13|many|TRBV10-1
CASSDGGRAAQYF
TGCGCCAGCAGTGACGGCGGGAGGGCCGCGCAGTATTTT
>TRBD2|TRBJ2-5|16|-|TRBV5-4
CASSANLAGGGETQYF
TGTGCCAGCAGCGCAAACCTAGCGGGGGGCGGGGAGACCCAGTACTTC
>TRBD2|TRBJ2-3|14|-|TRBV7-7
CASSSAGGTDTQYF
TGTGCTAGCAGCTCGGCGGGAGGAACAGATACGCAGTATTTT
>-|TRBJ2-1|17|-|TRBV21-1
CASSKGLHMSSYNEQFF
TGTGCCAGCAGCAAAGGCTTGCATATGAGCTCCTACAATGAGCAGTTCTTC
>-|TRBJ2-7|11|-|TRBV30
CAWGLSYEQYF
TGTGCCTGGGGCCTGAGTTACGAGCAGTACTTC
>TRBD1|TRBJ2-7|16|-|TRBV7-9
CASSPPGQGRTYEQYF
TGTGCCAGCAGCCCGCCGGGACAGGGTAGGACGTACGAGCAGTACTTC
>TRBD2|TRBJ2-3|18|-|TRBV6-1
CASSEMPLAGAGTDTQYF
TGTGCCAGCAGTGAAATGCCTCTCGCGGGAGCGGGGACAGATACGCAGTATTTT
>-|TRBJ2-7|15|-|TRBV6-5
CASSYGTPKPREQYF
TGTGCCAGCAGTTACGGGACTCCAAAACCTCGCGAGCAGTACTTC
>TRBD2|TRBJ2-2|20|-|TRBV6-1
CASSAMAGTSGRAWGGELFF
TGTGCCAGCAGTGCCATGGCCGGGACTAGCGGGAGGGCCTGGGGCGGGGAGCTGTTTTTT
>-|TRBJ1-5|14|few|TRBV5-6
CASSWGQAYQPQHF
TGTGCCAGCAGCTGGGGGCAGGCTTATCAGCCCCAGCATTTT
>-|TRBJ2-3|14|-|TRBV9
CASSGMASTDTQYF
TGTGCCAGCAGCGGAATGGCTAGCACAGATACGCAGTATTTT
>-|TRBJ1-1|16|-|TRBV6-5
CASSYPMGAKDTEAFF
TGTGCCAGCAGTTACCCAATGGGGGCGAAGGACACTGAAGCTTTCTTT
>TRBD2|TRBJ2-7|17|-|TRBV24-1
CATSDTGTSATPYEQYF
TGTGCCACCAGTGACACCGGGACTAGCGCTACCCCCTACGAGCAGTACTTC
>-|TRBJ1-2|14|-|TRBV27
CASRKSVGHYGYTF
TGTGCCAGCAGGAAAAGCGTGGGGCACTATGGCTACACCTTC
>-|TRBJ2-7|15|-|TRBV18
CASSLDLQGMGEQYF
TGTGCCAGCTCACTAGACTTGCAGGGAATGGGCGAGCAGTACTTC
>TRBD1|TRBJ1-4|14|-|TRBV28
CASSSDREGEKLFF
TGTGCCAGCAGTTCCGACAGGGAAGGTGAAAAACTGTTTTTT
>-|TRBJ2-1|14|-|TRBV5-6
CASSLGPGPTEQFF
TGTGCCAGCAGCTTGGGTCCAGGGCCGACTGAGCAGTTCTTC
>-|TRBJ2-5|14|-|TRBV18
CASSPPGGKETQYF
TGTGCCAGCTCACCCCCTGGAGGTAAAGAGACCCAGTACTTC
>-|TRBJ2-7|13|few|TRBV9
CASSVSGSYEQYF
TGTGCCAGCAGCGTTTCGGGTTCCTACGAGCAGTACTTC
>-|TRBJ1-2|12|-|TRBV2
CASSLSLYGYTF
TGTGCCAGCAGTCTTAGCCTCTATGGCTACACCTTC
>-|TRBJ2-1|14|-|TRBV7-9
CASTPDWSYNEQFF
TGTGCCAGCACCCCGGACTGGTCCTACAATGAGCAGTTCTTC
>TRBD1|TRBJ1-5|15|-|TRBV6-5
CASSSGTGYNQPQHF
TGTGCCAGCAGTTCCGGGACAGGATACAATCAGCCCCAGCATTTT
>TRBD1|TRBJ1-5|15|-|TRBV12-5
CASALGTVNNQPQHF
TGTGCTAGTGCCCTGGGGACAGTAAACAATCAGCCCCAGCATTTT
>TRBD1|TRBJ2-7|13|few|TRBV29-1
CSVEGTGAKEQYF
TGCAGCGTTGAGGGGACAGGGGCTAAGGAGCAGTACTTC
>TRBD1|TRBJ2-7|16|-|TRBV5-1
CASSLSISGQGYEQYF
TGCGCCAGCAGCTTGTCCATATCGGGACAGGGATACGAGCAGTACTTC
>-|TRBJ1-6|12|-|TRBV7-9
CASSLVSSPLHF
TGTGCCAGCAGCTTAGTTAGTTCACCCCTCCACTTT
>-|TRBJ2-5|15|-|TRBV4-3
CASSQDKGHHETQYF
TGCGCCAGCAGCCAAGATAAGGGACACCACGAGACCCAGTACTTC
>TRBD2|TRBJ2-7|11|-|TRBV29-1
CSVGEGREQYF
TGCAGCGTTGGGGAGGGACGCGAGCAGTACTTC
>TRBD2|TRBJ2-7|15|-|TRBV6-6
CASSTLAGGVYEQYF
TGTGCCAGCAGTACCTTGGCGGGAGGGGTTTACGAGCAGTACTTC
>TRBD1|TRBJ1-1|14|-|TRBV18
CASSQTGELVEAFF
TGTGCCAGCTCACAGACAGGGGAATTGGTTGAAGCTTTCTTT
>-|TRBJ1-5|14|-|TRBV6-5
CASTPSGGGQPQHF
TGTGCCAGCACTCCGAGTGGGGGGGGTCAGCCCCAGCATTTT